This TCR beta chain was sequenced for a study of response to subunit inactivated influenza vaccine. Study observations and caveats: Only a handful of new T cells, the authors suggested, are recruited with each seasonal influenza vaccination.

The germline CDR1 and CDR2 sequences are SGHAT and FQNNGV. The CDR3 extends over 15 amino acids. V was pared by 6 bases and J by 6 bases, with 5 bases of the junction left unmatched. From the RT-PCR reads, TCRdb called clonotypes with MiXCR, one entry per CDR3 protein. The sample contains roughly 170,000 distinct CDR3 sequences, about 9% of which appear only once. Only a few counts were recorded for this clonotype. Its matching antigen is unknown. This TCR was sampled from a man aged 50-60 years who received an inactivated influenza vaccine. The sample was non-naive T cells sorted from PBMCs, taken on the day of vaccination. The genes are TRBV11-2 and TRBJ1-6; TRBD1 agrees at 10 bases. The CDR3 DNA sequence: TGTGCCAGCAGGCCTGGGACAGGGGTTAATTCACCCCTCCACTTT. Protein sequence: CASRPGTGVNSPLHF.